This T cell receptor (beta chain) emerged from a study of T cells in Graves' hyperthyroidism and ophthalmopathy. Across the study: Peripheral blood was collected at initial diagnosis, before any treatment. Study-wide points: The model identified upcoming ophthalmopathy a median approximately six months ahead of onset.

CDR1 and CDR2 from the germline V gene are SGHKS and YYEKEE (reference sequence). The CDR3 sequence is 12 residues long. The V end was cut by 2 bases, the J end by 8 bases, with 8 bases between. This clonotype was seen at least ten times. Its specificity is not known. Amplification targeted TCR beta CDR3 regions from RNA transcripts. The HTBI primer set served for first-round RT-PCR of the TCR CDR3. In TCRdb, the multiplex PCR reads were re-called with MiXCR into one record per CDR3 protein. The sample yields around 530,000 distinct CDR3 sequences, 17% seen once. The receptor was isolated from a woman aged 18-29 years with Graves' ophthalmopathy. V and J are TRBV5-5 and TRBJ2-1, with no clear D. The material sequenced was blood. The CDR3 here is CASSFGSDEQFF. As DNA, the CDR3 is TGTGCCAGCAGCTTTGGGTCGGATGAGCAGTTCTTC.